This T cell receptor (beta chain) was identified in a study of shared clonotypes between healthy human individuals. With V trimmed by 3 bases and J by 1 base, 9 bases remained unmatched. The length of the CDR3 is 17 residues. Looked up from germline, CDR1 is MRHNA and CDR2 is SNTAGT. In the naive CD8 group, cells lacked CD45RO and were positively selected for CCR7, so terminally differentiated effector memory CD45RA+ cells were left out. Donors comprised only Caucasian adults living in Nashville, Tennessee. Assay used: immunoSEQ multiplex PCR; TCRdb lists only in-frame clones, some missing. Of around 1,900,000 clones listed, around 95% are singletons.

Sequenced input: naive CD8+ T cells from PBMCs. This receptor was identified in a young man in good health. Some clones in this sample may be carry-over from other donors' samples. The chain uses TRBV6-4 and TRBJ2-3, with 8 positions matching TRBD2. The CDR3 protein is CASSEVGAGVGTDTQYF. The CDR3 DNA is TGTGCCAGCAGTGAAGTGGGAGCGGGAGTTGGCACAGATACGCAGTATTTT.